These 28 T cell receptor beta chains were all obtained from the same sample, sequenced in a study of cytomegalovirus exposure and HLA in healthy donors. The PCR employed 60 Vbeta primers together with 13 Jbeta primers. The data were produced by immunoSEQ multiplex PCR, yet TCRdb's version contains in-frame clones alone and is incomplete. The sample lists 65,000 to 80,000 clones, less than 80% occurring once. Sequencing input: PBMCs. The receptors shown here come from a man aged 35 to 55 in good health and CMV-seropositive.

V usage is TRBV6-1 and J usage is TRBJ1-5, with D perhaps TRBD1 (6 bases). Trimming stripped 6 bases from V and 5 bases from J, with 14 bases between. CDR1 and CDR2 from the germline V gene are MNHNS and SASEGT. The CDR3 is 14 residues long. CDR3 nucleotide sequence: TGTGCCAGCAGAACTGGACAGACCGATCAGCCCCAGCATTTT. It codes for CASRTGQTDQPQHF.

The chain combines TRBV6-1 with TRBJ1-4; the D gene is possibly TRBD1 (6 bases). Germline values: CDR1 MNHNS, CDR2 SASEGT. CDR3 length equals 12 residues. Trimming pared 2 bases from V and 15 bases from J, leaving 13 bases between. The CDR3 region has the DNA TGTGCCAGCAGTGAAACAGGGTGTCCTTTGTTTTTT. Amino acid sequence: CASSETGCPLFF.

The chain combines TRBV7-2 with TRBJ2-5, with D tentatively TRBD1 (6 bases). The CDR3 runs to 15 residues. Germline values: CDR1 SGHTA, CDR2 FQGNSA. Trimming cost V 0 bases and J 4 bases, with 12 bases left between them. The CDR3 DNA follows: TGTGCCAGCAGCTTAGCTGTGGGGGCGGGAGAGACCCAGTACTTC. This translates into CASSLAVGAGETQYF. Together with reference TRBV7-2 and TRBJ2-5, the CDR3 gives the full variable domain: GAGVSQSPSNKVTEKGKDVELRCDPISGHTALYWYRQSLGQGLEFLIYFQGNSAPDKSGLPSDRFSAERTGGSVSTLTIQRTQQEDSAVYLCASSLAVGAGETQYFGPGTRLLVL.

V usage is TRBV4-3 and J usage is TRBJ1-1, with a tentative D call TRBD1 (5 bases). Germline assignment: CDR1 LGHNA and CDR2 YSLEER. The CDR3 contains 17 residues. Trimming pared 3 bases from V and 3 bases from J, leaving 20 bases between. The CDR3 DNA sequence: TGCGCCAGCAGCCAGACAGCTTGGGGGGGTAGTGACACTGAAGCTTTCTTT. This codes for CASSQTAWGGSDTEAFF.

This clone was recorded a few times. This rearrangement joins TRBV29-1 to TRBJ2-3; no clear D gene. Germline V gives CDR1 SQVTM, CDR2 ANQGSEA. This CDR3 contains 15 residues. Trimming pared 0 bases from V and 0 bases from J, leaving 10 bases between. The CDR3 here is CSVEELATSTDTQYF. CDR3 in DNA: TGCAGCGTTGAAGAGCTGGCGACAAGCACAGATACGCAGTATTTT.

The genes are TRBV9 and TRBJ1-3, with D maybe TRBD1 (6 bases). CDR1 and CDR2 from the germline V gene are SGDLS and YYNGEE. Trimming pared 0 bases from V and 0 bases from J, leaving 25 bases between. The CDR3 loop spans 21 amino acids. The CDR3 DNA reads as TGTGCCAGCAGCGTAGCCCCTGCCGGGACACCAATGAGCTACTCTGGAAACACCATATATTTT. This translates into CASSVAPAGTPMSYSGNTIYF. Filled out from reference TRBV9 and TRBJ1-3, the complete variable domain reads DSGVTQTPKHLITATGQRVTLRCSPRSGDLSVYWYQQSLDQGLQFLIQYYNGEERAKGNILERFSAQQFPDLHSELNLSSLELGDSALYFCASSVAPAGTPMSYSGNTIYFGEGSWLTVV.

This chain uses TRBV11-2 with TRBJ1-1, with D possibly matching TRBD1 (5 bases). The CDR3 is made up of 15 amino acids. Germline values: CDR1 SGHAT, CDR2 FQNNGV. Trimming stripped 5 bases from V and 5 bases from J, with 18 bases between. CDR3 loop: CASSPLGWRGTEAFF. Written as DNA, the CDR3 is TGTGCCAGCAGCCCCTTGGGATGGAGGGGAACTGAAGCTTTCTTT.

This chain joins TRBV5-8 and TRBJ2-7; D remains unclear. Looked up from germline, CDR1 is SGHTS and CDR2 is YDEGEE. V lost 1 base and J lost 3, with 11 bases in between. CDR3 length equals 14 residues. CDR3 coding DNA: TGTGCCAGCAGCTTGCGGCCGGGTAACTACGAGCAGTACTTC. Residues: CASSLRPGNYEQYF.

The rearrangement links TRBV7-2 to TRBJ2-5; D perhaps matches TRBD1 (6 bases). In germline, CDR1 is SGHTA, CDR2 FQGNSA. V was cut by 2 bases and J by 2 bases, with 9 bases left in between. The CDR3 runs to 14 residues. CDR3 DNA sequence: TGTGCCAGCAGCTTATACGGACAGCAAGAGACCCAGTACTTC. Translated: CASSLYGQQETQYF.

V gene TRBV28 combines with J gene TRBJ1-2; D might be TRBD1 (6 bases). CDR1 and CDR2 (germline): MDHEN, SYDVKM. The CDR3 is made up of 13 amino acids. Trimming took off 6 bases at V and 7 bases at J, with 15 bases between the two ends. The CDR3 spells CASSARQDGGYTF. The CDR3 bases are TGTGCCAGCAGCGCCCGACAGGACGGTGGCTACACCTTC.

This clone occurred many times. The chain recombines TRBV7-9 with TRBJ2-7; a possible D gene is TRBD2 (5 bases). The CDR3 runs to 13 residues. Per the germline V gene, CDR1 is SEHNR and CDR2 is FQNEAQ (reference sequence). Trimming removed 1 base at V and 4 bases at J, with 8 bases between. CDR3: CASSLVEGYEQYF. CDR3 bases: TGTGCCAGCAGCTTAGTAGAGGGTTACGAGCAGTACTTC.

CDR3 DNA sequence: TGCAGCGTTGACAGGGTGACTGGAAACACCATATATTTT. Protein: CSVDRVTGNTIYF. V usage is TRBV29-1 and J usage is TRBJ1-3; TRBD1 might be the D (5 bases). The CDR3 loop spans 13 amino acids. Germline CDR1 and CDR2: SQVTM and ANQGSEA. Between the trimmed V and J ends, which lost 3 bases and 2 bases, there was a span of 8 bases.

The rearrangement links TRBV5-8 to TRBJ2-5; 11 bases are a match to TRBD1. J was trimmed by 4 bases and V by 4 bases; bases with no gene match: 9. Germline V lookup: CDR1 SGHTS, CDR2 YDEGEE. This CDR3 contains 16 residues. CDR3 protein: CASSIDRGQGAETQYF. The CDR3 DNA follows: TGTGCCAGCAGCATCGACCGAGGACAGGGGGCAGAGACCCAGTACTTC.

There are a few counts of this clone. The V gene is TRBV9, the J gene TRBJ1-3; no firm D call. V lost 0 bases, J lost 0 bases, and 10 bases lay in between. This CDR3 spans 16 amino acids. Germline CDR1 SGDLS, CDR2 YYNGEE. The CDR3 sequence: CASSVGVQSSGNTIYF. The CDR3 bases are TGTGCCAGCAGCGTAGGTGTACAGAGCTCTGGAAACACCATATATTTT.

Only a few counts were recorded for this clone. V and J are TRBV4-1 and TRBJ1-1, with D uncertain. The CDR3 contains 14 residues. Germline-derived CDR1 and CDR2 are MGHRA and YSYEKL. The V and J ends lost 3 bases and 1 base respectively, with 9 bases between them. CDR3 residues: CASSQWFGNTEAFF. In DNA form, the CDR3 reads TGCGCCAGCAGCCAGTGGTTCGGGAACACTGAAGCTTTCTTT.

This clone was observed a handful of times. This chain uses TRBV5-1 with TRBJ2-5; unclear D gene. Trimming stripped 0 bases from V and 2 bases from J, with 5 bases between. The CDR3 runs 13 residues. CDR1 is SGHRS, CDR2 YFSETQ, per germline. This CDR3 reads CASSLDPQETQYF. In DNA form, the CDR3 reads TGCGCCAGCAGCTTGGATCCTCAAGAGACCCAGTACTTC.

The chain employs TRBV6-1 and TRBJ2-7, with 7 bases identical to TRBD2. With 2 bases clipped from V and 4 bases from J, the junction kept 14 bases outside the gene matches. The CDR3 extends over 17 amino acids. Germline CDR1 reads MNHNS; CDR2 reads SASEGT. The CDR3 DNA reads as TGTGCCAGCAGTGAACCTTCTGGGGGGGGAGTATGGTACGAGCAGTACTTC. Amino acid sequence: CASSEPSGGGVWYEQYF.

The chain carries TRBV11-2 and TRBJ2-7; tentative D call: TRBD1 (6 bases). The V gene's germline CDR1 is SGHAT and CDR2 FQNNGV. This CDR3 has 15 residues. V was pared by 4 bases and J by 5 bases, with 18 bases between. DNA of the CDR3: TGTGCCAGCAGCTCACTACAGGGAAAGCGGAACGAGCAGTACTTC. It encodes CASSSLQGKRNEQYF.

The chain recombines TRBV28 with TRBJ1-4; the match to TRBD1 covers 8 bases. Germline trimming cut 3 bases from V and 6 bases from J; bases unmatched to any gene: 6. This CDR3 is 15 amino acids long. Looked up from germline, CDR1 is MDHEN and CDR2 is SYDVKM. In DNA, the CDR3 is TGTGCCAGCAGTTTGGCAGGGGGCGGAGATGAAAAACTGTTTTTT. Translating gives CASSLAGGGDEKLFF. Full variable domain (rest looked up from reference TRBV28 and TRBJ1-4): DVKVTQSSRYLVKRTGEKVFLECVQDMDHENMFWYRQDPGLGLRLIYFSYDVKMKEKGDIPEGYSVSREKKERFSLILESASTNQTSMYLCASSLAGGGDEKLFFGSGTQLSVL.

The table lists this clone with a count of one. The gene calls are TRBV28 and TRBJ1-1, with a weak D call TRBD1 (5 bases). This CDR3 contains 13 residues. Looked up from germline, CDR1 is MDHEN and CDR2 is SYDVKM. Trimming stripped 3 bases from V and 7 bases from J, with 12 bases between. For the CDR3, the DNA is TGTGCCAGCAGTTTCGGAGGGGCCTATGAAGCTTTCTTT. Its translation: CASSFGGAYEAFF. Supplemented by reference TRBV28 and TRBJ1-1, the full variable domain reads DVKVTQSSRYLVKRTGEKVFLECVQDMDHENMFWYRQDPGLGLRLIYFSYDVKMKEKGDIPEGYSVSREKKERFSLILESASTNQTSMYLCASSFGGAYEAFFGQGTRLTVV.

The rearrangement joins TRBV5-1 to TRBJ2-2, with a tentative D call TRBD1 (6 bases). The V gene's germline CDR1 is SGHRS and CDR2 YFSETQ. CDR3 length equals 13 residues. The ends were cut back, 2 bases at V and 6 bases at J, with 8 bases in the middle. As DNA, the CDR3 is TGCGCCAGCAGCTTCCAGGGGTCCGGGGAGCTGTTTTTT. Amino acids: CASSFQGSGELFF.

The chain links TRBV30 to TRBJ1-3, with D perhaps TRBD1 (5 bases). This CDR3 region has 17 residues. V dropped 1 base and J dropped 0 bases, with 16 bases sitting between them. Germline V CDR1 and CDR2: GTSNPN, SVGIG (reference sequence). CDR3 in DNA: TGTGCCTGGAGTGGCCTCGACAGTCTCCGCTCTGGAAACACCATATATTTT. Amino acid sequence: CAWSGLDSLRSGNTIYF.

This clone has only one observation. The chain employs TRBV7-8 and TRBJ2-1, with a tentative D call TRBD2 (6 bases). V dropped 6 bases and J dropped 0 bases, with 15 bases sitting between them. The CDR3 loop spans 16 amino acids. CDR1 SGHVS and CDR2 FQNEAQ come from the germline V gene. CDR3 region: CASRGGADRSYNEQFF. The CDR3 DNA reads as TGTGCCAGCAGGGGCGGGGCGGATCGCTCCTACAATGAGCAGTTCTTC.

V is TRBV6-6 and J is TRBJ1-2; the D gene is possibly TRBD1 (6 bases). The CDR3 totals 15 residues. Trimming stripped 7 bases from V and 8 bases from J, with 23 bases between. CDR1 and CDR2 (germline): MNHNY, SVGAGI (reference sequence). Written as DNA, the CDR3 is TGTGCCAGCATTACCCTCCGGGATCAGGGGCGAGGCTACACCTTC. This encodes CASITLRDQGRGYTF.

The V and J genes are TRBV5-4 and TRBJ2-7; 12 bases line up with TRBD2. The CDR3 runs 16 residues. Germline trimming cut 2 bases from V and 5 bases from J; bases unmatched to any gene: 8. CDR1 is SGHNT, CDR2 YYREEE, per germline (reference sequence). CDR3: CASSFVLAGGYDEQYF. The DNA of the CDR3 is TGTGCCAGCAGCTTCGTACTAGCGGGAGGATACGACGAGCAGTACTTC. The full variable domain, in which reference TRBV5-4 and TRBJ2-7 provide the parts outside the CDR3, is ETGVTQSPTHLIKTRGQQVTLRCSSQSGHNTVSWYQQALGQGPQFIFQYYREEENGRGNFPPRFSGLQFPNYSSELNVNALELDDSALYLCASSFVLAGGYDEQYFGPGTRLTVT.

The chain carries TRBV5-4 and TRBJ2-3; D not resolved. From germline, CDR1 is SGHNT and CDR2 YYREEE (reference sequence). The length of the CDR3 is 12 residues. V was clipped by 1 base and J by 2 bases, with 2 bases between them. The chain's CDR3 is CASSLYTDTQYF. CDR3 coding DNA: TGTGCCAGCAGCTTGTACACAGATACGCAGTATTTT.

This clone appeared a single time. The CDR3 is CASSPQDAREASYEQYF. As DNA, the CDR3 is TGTGCCAGCAGCCCCCAAGACGCGAGGGAGGCCTCCTACGAGCAGTACTTC. The rearrangement uses TRBV11-2 and TRBJ2-7, with D perhaps matching TRBD2 (6 bases). This CDR3 has 17 amino acids. Germline assignment: CDR1 SGHAT and CDR2 FQNNGV. Trimming left V 5 bases short and J 0 bases short, with 20 bases between.

This clone appeared a few times. V usage is TRBV18 and J usage is TRBJ1-4; D uncertain. This CDR3 has 16 amino acids. The V gene lost 2 bases and the J gene lost 4 bases, with 14 bases spanning the gap. Germline assignment: CDR1 KGHSH and CDR2 LQKENI. The CDR3 loop is CASSPFGREYNEKLFF. The CDR3 DNA sequence: TGTGCCAGCTCACCATTCGGTCGGGAATATAATGAAAAACTGTTTTTT.